Listed below are T cell receptor beta chains from one sample, sequenced in a study of T cell responses to AZD1222 COVID-19 vaccine. TCRdb's copy holds only in-frame clones and misses some; the assay was immunoSEQ multiplex PCR. This sample has 150,000 to 200,000 clones, with roughly 94% found just once. The sample in question was peripheral blood, obtained 28 days after the second AZD1222 dose. All receptors derive from an adult who received the AZD1222 COVID-19 vaccine. Each CDR3 is given with its conserved first and last residue. The order of the fields is clone size, V gene, J gene, CDR3 protein. The size of a clone is reported for some rows only, either as once, few or many, or as a class for expanded clones.

size: -
V: TRBV13
J: TRBJ1-2
CDR3: CASSLGGLTNYGYTF

size: once
V: TRBV19
J: TRBJ1-5
CDR3: CASSNDRVNQPQHF

size: -
V: TRBV9
J: TRBJ2-4
CDR3: CASSVESGGADWYF

size: -
V: TRBV18
J: TRBJ2-3
CDR3: CASSQRTGGTDTQYF

size: -
V: TRBV6-5
J: TRBJ1-6
CDR3: CASSYREDSPLHF

size: -
V: TRBV24-1
J: TRBJ1-2
CDR3: CATSDSTGGYYGYTF

size: -
V: TRBV29-1
J: TRBJ2-5
CDR3: CSVLGLAGTGQETQYF

size: -
V: TRBV2
J: TRBJ2-1
CDR3: CASSDRVLAGGLDEQFF

size: -
V: TRBV7-9
J: TRBJ2-3
CDR3: CASSLALDTQYF

size: -
V: TRBV15
J: TRBJ2-1
CDR3: CATSRAYLGGRESNNEQFF

size: -
V: TRBV5-5
J: TRBJ1-1
CDR3: CASTNTRFGMNTEAFF

size: -
V: TRBV15
J: TRBJ1-4
CDR3: CATTQGGSGREKLFF

size: -
V: TRBV4-3
J: TRBJ2-1
CDR3: CASSRTSGRALGYNEQFF

size: -
V: TRBV2
J: TRBJ1-5
CDR3: CASSWRSSNQPQHF

size: -
V: TRBV19
J: TRBJ2-5
CDR3: CASSPGQGEETQYF

size: -
V: TRBV2
J: TRBJ2-1
CDR3: CASTRLAGALNEQFF

size: -
V: TRBV18
J: TRBJ2-3
CDR3: CASSPPGRSTDTQYF

size: -
V: TRBV7-2
J: TRBJ1-1
CDR3: CASSTGQGEAFF

size: -
V: TRBV2
J: TRBJ1-1
CDR3: CASIRGLGTEAFF

size: -
V: TRBV30
J: TRBJ1-2
CDR3: CAWRGGGPSGGYTF

size: -
V: TRBV28
J: TRBJ2-7
CDR3: CASSLMTASYEQYF

size: -
V: TRBV29-1
J: TRBJ2-7
CDR3: CSAKGTGGNEQYF

size: once
V: TRBV29-1
J: TRBJ2-1
CDR3: CSVRPGLAPEQFF

size: -
V: TRBV3-1/TRBV3-2
J: TRBJ2-1
CDR3: CASSLTSGREHEQFF

size: -
V: TRBV7-9
J: TRBJ2-5
CDR3: CASSYVAGGYQETQYF

size: -
V: TRBV7-9
J: TRBJ2-7
CDR3: CASSMGTGDEQYF

size: -
V: TRBV19
J: TRBJ1-5
CDR3: CASSNESNQPQHF

size: -
V: TRBV27
J: TRBJ2-7
CDR3: CASSLRLAGANEQYF

size: -
V: TRBV2
J: TRBJ2-1
CDR3: CASSEAAGVAEFF

size: -
V: TRBV15
J: TRBJ1-5
CDR3: CATSREGTVNQPQHF

size: -
V: TRBV5-1
J: TRBJ2-7
CDR3: CASSLGGGSYYEQYF

size: -
V: TRBV15
J: TRBJ2-7
CDR3: CATSRDWAAGAEQYF

size: -
V: TRBV6-2/TRBV6-3
J: TRBJ1-5
CDR3: CASSWTENQPQHF

size: -
V: TRBV7-2
J: TRBJ2-7
CDR3: CASSLVSAAGLAGIYEQYF

size: -
V: TRBV5-1
J: TRBJ2-3
CDR3: CASRRGEYTDTQYF

size: once
V: TRBV30
J: TRBJ1-2
CDR3: CAWSVGQYGYTF

size: -
V: TRBV5-1
J: TRBJ2-1
CDR3: CASSLDPMSSYNEQFF

size: -
V: TRBV5-4
J: TRBJ1-1
CDR3: CASSLVAEPTEAFF

size: -
V: TRBV7-9
J: TRBJ2-1
CDR3: CASSLVAHHSYNEQFF

size: -
V: TRBV11-3
J: TRBJ2-1
CDR3: CASSPGLYNEQFF

size: -
V: TRBV6-5
J: TRBJ1-5
CDR3: CAGSNSDQPQHF

size: -
V: TRBV5-1
J: TRBJ1-1
CDR3: CASSTLGIRSEAFF

size: -
V: TRBV5-6
J: TRBJ1-5
CDR3: CASSLSSNQPQHF

size: -
V: TRBV18
J: TRBJ2-1
CDR3: CASSPPVFPGQGYNEQFF

size: -
V: TRBV3-1/TRBV3-2
J: TRBJ2-7
CDR3: CASSQSSYEQYF

size: -
V: TRBV11-2
J: TRBJ2-7
CDR3: CASSLVVGGFEQYF

size: -
V: TRBV5-1
J: TRBJ2-3
CDR3: CASSIGTYTDTQYF

size: few
V: TRBV12-5
J: TRBJ2-7
CDR3: CASGLVFYYYEQYF

size: -
V: TRBV4-1
J: TRBJ1-3
CDR3: CASSQLLTTGNGNTIYF

size: -
V: TRBV15
J: TRBJ2-7
CDR3: CATSSGTSSPGLF

size: -
V: TRBV15
J: TRBJ2-4
CDR3: CATSTGGEGNIQYF

size: -
V: TRBV12-3/TRBV12-4
J: TRBJ1-1
CDR3: CASSLGGRTEAFF

size: -
V: TRBV7-9
J: TRBJ1-5
CDR3: CASSLGGYSNQPQHF

size: -
V: TRBV5-4
J: TRBJ2-2
CDR3: CASSLGVGANTGELFF

size: -
V: TRBV30
J: TRBJ2-4
CDR3: CAWSGGLRYFQYF

size: -
V: TRBV18
J: TRBJ2-5
CDR3: CASSPLIVGQARKETQYF

size: -
V: TRBV29-1
J: TRBJ2-5
CDR3: CSVTGVGETQYF

size: -
V: TRBV30
J: TRBJ2-1
CDR3: CAWSVNEQFF

size: -
V: TRBV6-1
J: TRBJ1-5
CDR3: CASSEFRTGRTQPQHF

size: -
V: TRBV6-1
J: TRBJ2-7
CDR3: CASSEPQGSAYEQYF